What follows is one T cell receptor beta chain and its context. This record comes from a study of T cell changes during pregnancy in multiple sclerosis. This CDR3 is built from 16 residues. Germline CDR1 reads ENHRY; CDR2 reads SYGVKD. The V segment lost 3 bases and the J segment 2 bases; nucleotides outside the gene matches: 4. Generated by immunoSEQ multiplex PCR, the TCRdb table keeps only in-frame clones and is missing some. Of around 97,000 clones in the sample, 92% are singletons; the top ten hold 0.75% to 0.95%. This sequence was found in a female donor with multiple sclerosis, enrolled in a pregnancy study. The chain couples TRBV10-3 to TRBJ2-1; 10 bases are a match to TRBD2. The material sequenced was peripheral blood, taken after pregnancy. CDR3 protein: CAISDRLAGAYNEQFF. Written as DNA, the CDR3 is TGTGCCATCAGTGATAGGCTAGCGGGAGCCTACAATGAGCAGTTCTTC.